This entry lists 15 T cell receptor beta chains sequenced from one sample in a study of T cell responses to AZD1222 COVID-19 vaccine. Sequencing was performed with immunoSEQ multiplex PCR; in TCRdb, only in-frame clones are kept and a portion is missing. The sample lists approximately 94,000 clones, about 87% occurring once. Sample: peripheral blood, taken on day 0 of AZD1222 vaccination. The receptors originated from an adult in good health.

This clone was seen once. This rearrangement joins TRBV5-6 to TRBJ2-7, with a possible D match to TRBD1 (6 bases). The CDR3 has 15 amino acids. CDR1 is SGHDT and CDR2 is YYEEEE in the germline V gene. Trimming removed 3 bases at V and 6 bases at J, with 19 bases between. This CDR3 reads CASSSNPGTMAEQYF. Written as DNA, the CDR3 is TGTGCCAGCAGCTCCAATCCCGGGACAATGGCCGAGCAGTACTTC.

V is TRBV9 and J is TRBJ2-5; 8 positions agree with TRBD1. Germline CDR1 reads SGDLS; CDR2 reads YYNGEE. With V trimmed by 0 bases and J by 4 bases, 5 bases remained unmatched. This CDR3 has 15 amino acids. The CDR3 loop is CASSVGAGGGETQYF. The CDR3, as DNA: TGTGCCAGCAGCGTAGGGGCAGGGGGCGGAGAGACCCAGTACTTC. The complete variable domain, with remaining parts taken from reference TRBV9 and TRBJ2-5, reads DSGVTQTPKHLITATGQRVTLRCSPRSGDLSVYWYQQSLDQGLQFLIQYYNGEERAKGNILERFSAQQFPDLHSELNLSSLELGDSALYFCASSVGAGGGETQYFGPGTRLLVL.

The chain has TRBV2 and TRBJ1-1; D is undetermined. CDR1 SNHLY and CDR2 FYNNEI come from the germline V gene. Trimming removed 8 bases at V and 1 base at J, with 8 bases between. The CDR3 loop spans 12 amino acids. CDR3 sequence: CASFLGNTEAFF. DNA of the CDR3: TGTGCCAGCTTCTTGGGGAACACTGAAGCTTTCTTT. The entire variable domain, with the rest obtained from reference TRBV2 and TRBJ1-1, is as follows: EPEVTQTPSHQVTQMGQEVILRCVPISNHLYFYWYRQILGQKVEFLVSFYNNEISEKSEIFDDQFSVERPDGSNFTLKIRSTKLEDSAMYFCASFLGNTEAFFGQGTRLTVV.

The chain couples TRBV11-2 to TRBJ2-1, with 7 nucleotides matching TRBD2. The CDR3 extends over 14 amino acids. Per germline, CDR1 SGHAT and CDR2 FQNNGV. J lost 3 bases, V lost 5 bases, and 4 bases had no gene match. In nucleotides, the CDR3 is TGTGCCAGCAGCCGCGGGACTATCTACAATGAGCAGTTCTTC. Residues: CASSRGTIYNEQFF.

This chain joins TRBV6-2 or TRBV6-3 and TRBJ2-1; 11 nucleotides line up with TRBD2. Germline V CDR1 and CDR2: MNHEY, SVGEGT. The CDR3 consists of 18 residues. The trim removed 2 bases at V and 3 bases at J, leaving 9 bases unmatched. CDR3 loop: CASSYQPASGRFYNEQFF. The CDR3 DNA follows: TGTGCCAGCAGTTACCAACCGGCTAGCGGGAGGTTCTACAATGAGCAGTTCTTC.

The rearrangement links TRBV19 to TRBJ2-7; 7 bases line up with TRBD1. Germline loops: CDR1 LNHDA, CDR2 SQIVND (reference sequence). The CDR3 is 15 amino acids. The V segment lost 3 bases and the J segment 2 bases; nucleotides outside the gene matches: 7. The CDR3 loop reads CASSITGAPPYEQYF. DNA of the CDR3: TGTGCCAGTAGTATTACAGGGGCACCCCCCTACGAGCAGTACTTC.

The chain employs TRBV7-9 and TRBJ1-1; D remains ambiguous. Germline loops: CDR1 SEHNR, CDR2 FQNEAQ (reference sequence). The CDR3 is 11 amino acids. V gave up 1 base and J gave up 7 bases, with 4 bases separating them. The chain's CDR3 is CASSLVVEAFF. The CDR3 DNA follows: TGTGCCAGCAGCTTAGTTGTTGAAGCTTTCTTT. The full variable domain, with the rest looked up from reference TRBV7-9 and TRBJ1-1, is DTGVSQNPRHKITKRGQNVTFRCDPISEHNRLYWYRQTLGQGPEFLTYFQNEAQLEKSRLLSDRFSAERPKGSFSTLEIQRTEQGDSAMYLCASSLVVEAFFGQGTRLTVV.

The chain uses TRBV6-5 and TRBJ2-3; D gene ambiguous. V dropped 10 bases and J dropped 0 bases, with 17 bases sitting between them. CDR3 length: 15 residues. Germline CDR1 MNHEY, CDR2 SVGAGI. The CDR3 loop reads CAIPDRRASTDTQYF. CDR3 nucleotide sequence: TGTGCCATACCCGACCGCCGTGCTAGCACAGATACGCAGTATTTT.

The CDR3 loop reads CASSQSGLATEQYF. DNA of the CDR3: TGCGCCAGCAGCCAATCCGGACTAGCGACCGAGCAGTACTTC. This rearrangement joins TRBV4-1 to TRBJ2-7, with 9 bases lining up with TRBD2. From germline, CDR1 is MGHRA and CDR2 YSYEKL. The CDR3 is 14 amino acids. V lost 2 bases, J lost 6 bases, and 5 bases stayed unmatched.

The V and J genes are TRBV7-2 and TRBJ2-3; no clear D gene. V lost 3 bases to trimming and J lost 0 bases, with 7 bases between them. Germline CDR1 SGHTA, CDR2 FQGNSA. The CDR3 totals 14 residues. CDR3 loop: CASSFGPSTDTQYF. CDR3 bases: TGTGCCAGCAGCTTTGGTCCTAGCACAGATACGCAGTATTTT.

This chain connects TRBV20-1 to TRBJ2-3; 12 bases match TRBD2. This CDR3 contains 16 residues. V lost 3 bases and J lost 0; bases outside the gene matches: 4. The germline gives CDR1 DFQATT, CDR2 SNEGSKA (reference sequence). CDR3 sequence reads: CSASGTSGSSTDTQYF. CDR3 coding DNA: TGCAGTGCTAGTGGGACTAGCGGGTCTAGCACAGATACGCAGTATTTT.

The chain links TRBV9 to TRBJ2-2, with 11 nucleotides matching TRBD2. This CDR3 is built from 15 residues. The V gene's germline CDR1 is SGDLS and CDR2 YYNGEE. V lost 6 bases, J lost 0 bases, and 1 base stayed unmatched. The CDR3 sequence is CASKTSGTNTGELFF. The CDR3 DNA is TGTGCCAGCAAGACTAGCGGGACGAACACCGGGGAGCTGTTTTTT.

The V call is TRBV2, the J call TRBJ1-1, with 11 bases identical to TRBD1. Germline CDR1 reads SNHLY; CDR2 reads FYNNEI. This CDR3 is built from 13 residues. The V segment lost 5 bases and the J segment 10 bases; nucleotides outside the gene matches: 6. The chain's CDR3 is CASSLDRGPGAFF. Here the CDR3 DNA reads TGTGCCAGCAGTTTGGACAGGGGGCCTGGAGCTTTCTTT. The full variable domain, its missing parts supplied by reference TRBV2 and TRBJ1-1, is EPEVTQTPSHQVTQMGQEVILRCVPISNHLYFYWYRQILGQKVEFLVSFYNNEISEKSEIFDDQFSVERPDGSNFTLKIRSTKLEDSAMYFCASSLDRGPGAFFGQGTRLTVV.

The rearrangement links TRBV5-1 to TRBJ2-3; D not resolved. Trimming stripped 4 bases from V and 4 bases from J, with 19 bases between. CDR1 and CDR2 (germline): SGHRS, YFSETQ. The CDR3 is 16 residues long. The CDR3 loop reads CASSLLPGLSADTQYF. CDR3 sequence (DNA): TGCGCCAGCAGCCTATTACCTGGGTTATCAGCAGATACGCAGTATTTT. The variable domain in full, completed from reference TRBV5-1 and TRBJ2-3, reads KAGVTQTPRYLIKTRGQQVTLSCSPISGHRSVSWYQQTPGQGLQFLFEYFSETQRNKGNFPGRFSGRQFSNSRSEMNVSTLELGDSALYLCASSLLPGLSADTQYFGPGTRLTVL.

The chain employs TRBV7-9 and TRBJ2-3; TRBD1 matches 7 bases. V shed 4 bases, J shed 1 base, and the junction held 8 bases outside the gene matches. The CDR3 sequence is 16 residues long. Germline V gene data show CDR1 as SEHNR and CDR2 as FQNEAQ (reference sequence). The DNA for the CDR3 is TGTGCCAGCAGCTGGACGGGTGGGACAGGCACAGATACGCAGTATTTT. Translated, it gives CASSWTGGTGTDTQYF.